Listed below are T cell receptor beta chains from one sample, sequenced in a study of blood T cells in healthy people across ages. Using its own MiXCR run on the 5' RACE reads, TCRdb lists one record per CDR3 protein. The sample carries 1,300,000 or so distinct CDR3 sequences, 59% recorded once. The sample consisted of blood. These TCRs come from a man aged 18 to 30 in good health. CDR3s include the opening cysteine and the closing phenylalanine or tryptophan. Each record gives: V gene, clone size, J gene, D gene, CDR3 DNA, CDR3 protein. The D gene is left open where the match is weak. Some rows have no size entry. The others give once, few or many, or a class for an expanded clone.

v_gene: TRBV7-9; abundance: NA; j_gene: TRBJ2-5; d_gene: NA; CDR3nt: TGTGCCAGCAGACCCGGGTGGGATGACGAGACCCAGTACTTC; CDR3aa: CASRPGWDDETQYF
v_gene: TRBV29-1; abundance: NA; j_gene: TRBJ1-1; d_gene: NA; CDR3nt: TGCAGCGTGATTGGTGGGGACACTGAAGCTTTCTTT; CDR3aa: CSVIGGDTEAFF
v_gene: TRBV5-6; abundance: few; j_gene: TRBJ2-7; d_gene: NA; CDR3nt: TGTGCCAGCAGCGTCCGGGACAAGCCGGAATACGAGCAGTACTTC; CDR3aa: CASSVRDKPEYEQYF
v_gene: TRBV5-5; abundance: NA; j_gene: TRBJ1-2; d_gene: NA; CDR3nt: TGTGCCAGCAGCTGGGCCTTTGGGGGGAACTATGGCTACACCTTC; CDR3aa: CASSWAFGGNYGYTF
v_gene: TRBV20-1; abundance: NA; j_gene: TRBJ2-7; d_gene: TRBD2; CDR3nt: TGCAGTGCTTGCCCGGGACTAGCGGGAGCGCAAGTCTACGAGCAGTACTTC; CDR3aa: CSACPGLAGAQVYEQYF
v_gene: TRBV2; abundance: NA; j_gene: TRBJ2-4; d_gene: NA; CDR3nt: TGTGCCAGCAGTGTTGAGCCCATCGAGAACATTCAGTACTTC; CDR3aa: CASSVEPIENIQYF
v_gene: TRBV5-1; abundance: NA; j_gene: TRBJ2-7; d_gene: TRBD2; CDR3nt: TGCGCCAGCAGCCACACTAGCGGTGCCATCGCAGATACGCAGTACTTC; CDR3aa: CASSHTSGAIADTQYF
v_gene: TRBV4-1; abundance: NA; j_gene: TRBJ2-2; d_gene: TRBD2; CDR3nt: TGCGCCAGCAGTCCAGATAGCGGGGGGAACACCGGGGAGCTGTTTTTT; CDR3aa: CASSPDSGGNTGELFF
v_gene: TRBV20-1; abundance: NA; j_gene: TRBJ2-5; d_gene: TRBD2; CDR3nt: TGCAGTGCTAACCCTGGACTAGCGGGAGTCCAAGAGACCCAGTACTTC; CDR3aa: CSANPGLAGVQETQYF
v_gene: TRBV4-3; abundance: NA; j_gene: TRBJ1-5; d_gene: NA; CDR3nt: TGCGCCAGCAGCCAAGATCGTGGGGGGCATCAGCCCCAGCATTTT; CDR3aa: CASSQDRGGHQPQHF
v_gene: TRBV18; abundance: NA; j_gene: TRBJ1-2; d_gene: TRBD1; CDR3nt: TGTGCCAGCCGCTCGGGTACAGGGGTTGATGGCTACACCTTC; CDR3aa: CASRSGTGVDGYTF
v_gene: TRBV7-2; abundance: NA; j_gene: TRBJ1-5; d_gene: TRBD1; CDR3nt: TGTGCCAGCAGCCCCAGGGGGCCTAGCAATCAGCCCCAGCATTTT; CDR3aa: CASSPRGPSNQPQHF
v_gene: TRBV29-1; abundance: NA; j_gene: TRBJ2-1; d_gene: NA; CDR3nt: TGCAGCGTTGAAGGCAGGTTGCGGAATGAGCAGTTCTTC; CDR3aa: CSVEGRLRNEQFF
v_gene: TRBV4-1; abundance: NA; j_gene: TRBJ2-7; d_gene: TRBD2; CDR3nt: TGCGCCAGCAGCCAGACCCGGGGCGGGGGGTCCTACGAGCAGTACTTC; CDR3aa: CASSQTRGGGSYEQYF
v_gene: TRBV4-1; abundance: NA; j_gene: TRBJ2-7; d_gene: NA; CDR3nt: TGCGCCAGCAGCCAAGATGAGCGCTACGAGCAGTACTTC; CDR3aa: CASSQDERYEQYF
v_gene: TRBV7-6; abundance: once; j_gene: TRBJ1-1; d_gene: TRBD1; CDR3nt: TGTGCCAGCAGCCCGCAGGGGGACGCCACTGAAGCTTTCTTT; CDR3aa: CASSPQGDATEAFF
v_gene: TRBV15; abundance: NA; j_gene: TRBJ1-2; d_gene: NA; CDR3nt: TGTGCCACCAGCAGAGTCCGATCCTATGGCTACACCTTC; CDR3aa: CATSRVRSYGYTF
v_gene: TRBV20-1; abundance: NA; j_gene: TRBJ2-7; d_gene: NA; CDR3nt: TGCAGTGCTAACTTCCGGGCCAACTACGAGCAGTACTTC; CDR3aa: CSANFRANYEQYF
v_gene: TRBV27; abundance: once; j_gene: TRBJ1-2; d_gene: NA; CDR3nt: TGTGCCAGCAGTCCTAACTGGGACTTTGGTAACTATGGCTACACCTTC; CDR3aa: CASSPNWDFGNYGYTF
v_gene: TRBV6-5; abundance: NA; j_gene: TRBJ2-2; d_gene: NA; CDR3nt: TGTGCCAGCAGCCCCAGGCAAACCGGGGAGCTGTTTTTT; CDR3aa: CASSPRQTGELFF
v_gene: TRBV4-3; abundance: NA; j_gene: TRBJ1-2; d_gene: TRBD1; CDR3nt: TGCGCCAGCAGCCAAGATCTGGACAGGAGCTATGGCTACACCTTC; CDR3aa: CASSQDLDRSYGYTF
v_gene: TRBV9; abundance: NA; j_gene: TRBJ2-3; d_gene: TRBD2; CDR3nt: TGTGCCAGCAGCGTTGGACTAGCCACAGATACGCAGTATTTT; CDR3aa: CASSVGLATDTQYF
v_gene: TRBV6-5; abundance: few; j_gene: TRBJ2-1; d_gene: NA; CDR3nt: TGTGCCAGCAGTTACTCCCAAGGGTCGGCCTTCAATGAGCAGTTCTTC; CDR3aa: CASSYSQGSAFNEQFF
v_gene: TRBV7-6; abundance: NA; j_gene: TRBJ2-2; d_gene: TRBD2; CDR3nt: TGTGCCAGCAGCGACCCACGACTAGCGGGGAACACCGGGGAGCTGTTTTTT; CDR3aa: CASSDPRLAGNTGELFF
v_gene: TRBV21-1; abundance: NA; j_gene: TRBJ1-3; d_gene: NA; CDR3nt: TGTGCCAGCAGCAAAAGTCTTCGCACAGGGCAAAGGAACACCATATATTTT; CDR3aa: CASSKSLRTGQRNTIYF
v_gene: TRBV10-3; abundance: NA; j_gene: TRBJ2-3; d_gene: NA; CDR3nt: TGTGCCATCAGTGAGGGACTACGGGGAGATACGCAGTATTTT; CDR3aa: CAISEGLRGDTQYF
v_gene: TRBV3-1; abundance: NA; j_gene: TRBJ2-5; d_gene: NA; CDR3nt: TGTGCCAGCAGCCGCGGACGACGGGATGAAGAGACCCAGTACTTC; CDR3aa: CASSRGRRDEETQYF
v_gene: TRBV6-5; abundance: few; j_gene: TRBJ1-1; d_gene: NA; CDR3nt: TGTGCCAGCAGTTACTCGGAGGGCACTGAAGCTTTCTTT; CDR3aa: CASSYSEGTEAFF
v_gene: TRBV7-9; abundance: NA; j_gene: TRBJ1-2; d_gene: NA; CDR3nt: TGTGCCAGCAGCTTAGCTGCAAAAAACTATGGCTACACCTTC; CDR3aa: CASSLAAKNYGYTF
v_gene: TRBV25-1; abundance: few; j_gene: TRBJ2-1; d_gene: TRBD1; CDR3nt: TGTGCCAGCAGCGCTGACCAGGGGGCATCAGCTGAGCAGTTCTTC; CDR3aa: CASSADQGASAEQFF
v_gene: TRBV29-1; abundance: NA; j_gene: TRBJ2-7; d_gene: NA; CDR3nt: TGCAGCGTGCTCCGGGACAACTACGAGCGGTACTTC; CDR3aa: CSVLRDNYERYF
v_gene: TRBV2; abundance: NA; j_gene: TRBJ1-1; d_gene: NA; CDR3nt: TGTGCCAGCAGTGAAGTCCCGAGGGAGTACATGAACACTGAAGCTTTCTTT; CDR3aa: CASSEVPREYMNTEAFF
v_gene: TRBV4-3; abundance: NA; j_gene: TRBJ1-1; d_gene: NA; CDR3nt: TGCGCCAGCAGCCAAGATGGGGGGGGAGGTGCGAACACTGAAGCTTTCTTT; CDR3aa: CASSQDGGGGANTEAFF
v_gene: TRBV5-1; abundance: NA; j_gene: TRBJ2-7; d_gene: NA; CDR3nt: TGCGCCAGCAGCGACGCTACCTCCTACGAGCAGTACTTC; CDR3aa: CASSDATSYEQYF
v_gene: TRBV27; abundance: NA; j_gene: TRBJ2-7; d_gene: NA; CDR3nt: TGTGCCAGCAGTTTATCCGGGGGAACCTACGACGAGCAGTACTTC; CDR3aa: CASSLSGGTYDEQYF
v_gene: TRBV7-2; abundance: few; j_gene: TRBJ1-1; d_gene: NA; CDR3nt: TGTGCCAGCAGCTTAACTGCAGGGATGAGCACTGAAGCTTTCTTT; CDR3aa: CASSLTAGMSTEAFF
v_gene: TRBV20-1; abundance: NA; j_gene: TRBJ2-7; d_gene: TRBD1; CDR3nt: TGCAGTGCGAACCGGGGACAGGGAACACCCTACGAGCAGTACTTC; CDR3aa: CSANRGQGTPYEQYF
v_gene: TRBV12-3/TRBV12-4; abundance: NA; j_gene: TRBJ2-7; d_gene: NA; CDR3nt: TGTGCCAGCGTCGACGTCTCTAGCTACGAGCAGTACTTC; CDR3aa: CASVDVSSYEQYF
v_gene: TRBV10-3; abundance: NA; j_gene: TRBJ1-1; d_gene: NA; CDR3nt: TGTGCCATCAGTGAGATCAGGGTCGGGGAAGCTGAAGCTTTCTTT; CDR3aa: CAISEIRVGEAEAFF
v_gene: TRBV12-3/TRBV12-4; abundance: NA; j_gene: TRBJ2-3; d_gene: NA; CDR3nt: TGTGCCAGCAGTACTCCACCTCCCTGCTCGGATACGCAGTATTTT; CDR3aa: CASSTPPPCSDTQYF
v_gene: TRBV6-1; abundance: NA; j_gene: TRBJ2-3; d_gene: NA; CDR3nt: TGTGCCAGCAGGACAGGGCGGGAGACAGATACGCAGTATTTT; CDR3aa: CASRTGRETDTQYF
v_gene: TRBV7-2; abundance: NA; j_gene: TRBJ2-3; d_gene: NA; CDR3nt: TGTGATAAGGACCCTAGAGAGGCAGATACGCAGTATTTT; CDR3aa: CDKDPREADTQYF
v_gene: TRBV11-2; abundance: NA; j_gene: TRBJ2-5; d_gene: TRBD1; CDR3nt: TGTGCCAGCAGCCCGGGGGACAGGGTGTGGGAGACCCAGTACTTC; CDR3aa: CASSPGDRVWETQYF
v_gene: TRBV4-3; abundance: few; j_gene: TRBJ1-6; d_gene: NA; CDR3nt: TGCGCCAGCAGCCAATATCTCGAGGGGTATAATTCACCCCTCCACTTT; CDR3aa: CASSQYLEGYNSPLHF
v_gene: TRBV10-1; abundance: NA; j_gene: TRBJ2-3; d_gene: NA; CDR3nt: TGCGCCAGCAGCCCCCAAAGAAGGGGAGACAGCAAATATACGCAGTATTTT; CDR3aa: CASSPQRRGDSKYTQYF
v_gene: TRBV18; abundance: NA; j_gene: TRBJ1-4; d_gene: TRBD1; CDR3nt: TGTGCCAGCTCGTCGAAGGGGGCAGATGAAAAACTGTTTTTT; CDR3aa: CASSSKGADEKLFF
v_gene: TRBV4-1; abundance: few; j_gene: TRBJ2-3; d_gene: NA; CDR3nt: TGCGCCAGCAGCCAGCCCAGGAGAGATACGCAGTATTTT; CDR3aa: CASSQPRRDTQYF
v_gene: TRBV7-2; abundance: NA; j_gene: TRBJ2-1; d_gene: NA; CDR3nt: TGTGCCAGCAGCTTAAATCTGTTGAGCACCTCCTACAATGAGCAGTTCTTC; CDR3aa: CASSLNLLSTSYNEQFF
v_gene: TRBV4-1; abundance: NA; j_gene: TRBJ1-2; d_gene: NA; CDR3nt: TGCGCCAGCAGGGACTCTATTTCCCATGGCTACACCTTC; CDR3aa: CASRDSISHGYTF
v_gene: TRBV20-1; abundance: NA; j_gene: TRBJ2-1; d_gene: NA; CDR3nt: TGCAGTGCTTCGGGAACCCACTACAATGAGCAGTTCTTC; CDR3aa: CSASGTHYNEQFF
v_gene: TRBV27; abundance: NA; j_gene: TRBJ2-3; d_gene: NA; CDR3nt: TGTGCCAGCATGATACTATACACAGATACGCAGTATTTT; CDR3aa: CASMILYTDTQYF
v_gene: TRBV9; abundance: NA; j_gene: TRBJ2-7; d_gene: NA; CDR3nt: TGTGCCAGCAGCGGGACAGTGGACTTCTACGAGCAGTACTTC; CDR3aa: CASSGTVDFYEQYF
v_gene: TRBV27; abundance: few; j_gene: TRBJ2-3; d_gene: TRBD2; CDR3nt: TGTGCCAGCACCCTACTCGGAGTAGCGGGGGTCACAGATACGCAGTATTTT; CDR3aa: CASTLLGVAGVTDTQYF
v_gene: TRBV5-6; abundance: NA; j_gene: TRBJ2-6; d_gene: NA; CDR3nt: TGTGCCAGCAGCTTCCCCGGGAGTGGCAACGTCCTGACTTTC; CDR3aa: CASSFPGSGNVLTF
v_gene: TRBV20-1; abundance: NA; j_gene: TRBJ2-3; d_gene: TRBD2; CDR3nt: TGCAGTGCTAGGGCTAGCGGATTCACAGATACGCAGTATTTT; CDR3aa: CSARASGFTDTQYF
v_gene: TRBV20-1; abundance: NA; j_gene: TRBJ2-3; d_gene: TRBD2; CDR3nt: TGCAGTGCTAGAAAGCTAGCGGGGACAGCTAGCACAGATACGCAGTATTTT; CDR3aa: CSARKLAGTASTDTQYF